Presented here are 13 T cell receptor beta chains from one specimen sequenced in a study of T cell responses to AZD1222 COVID-19 vaccine. Assay used: immunoSEQ multiplex PCR; TCRdb lists only in-frame clones, some missing. The top ten clones hold around 7.5% of a sample with more than 85,000 clones, roughly nine tenths of them seen once. Here the sequenced sample was peripheral blood, taken on day 0 of AZD1222 vaccination. Receptor source: an adult in good health.

The chain combines TRBV7-9 with TRBJ1-2; TRBD1 aligns across 8 bases. The germline V gene encodes CDR1 SEHNR and CDR2 FQNEAQ (reference sequence). V gave up 1 base and J gave up 0 bases; unmatched junction bases: 1. The CDR3 consists of 15 residues. The DNA for the CDR3 is TGTGCCAGCAGCTTAGGGACAGGGACTAACTATGGCTACACCTTC. As protein: CASSLGTGTNYGYTF.

A word on this clone: Germline and junction disagree at one end, which may indicate a read error. The rearrangement joins TRBV5-5 to TRBJ2-7; 7 bases agree with TRBD2. Germline CDR1 and CDR2: SGHKS and YYEKEE (reference sequence). CDR3 length: 13 amino acids. The CDR3 loop reads CACSGGRPFEQYF. CDR3 coding DNA: TGTGCCTGCAGCGGCGGGAGACCCTTCGAGCAGTACTTC.

V gene TRBV4-3 combines with J gene TRBJ1-1; 7 positions agree with TRBD1. The ends lost 4 bases at V and 1 base at J; junction bases unmatched: 3. Germline V gene data show CDR1 as LGHNA and CDR2 as YSLEER. This CDR3 spans 14 amino acids. In DNA form, the CDR3 reads TGCGCCAGCAGCCCGGGACAGACGAACACTGAAGCTTTCTTT. Translating gives CASSPGQTNTEAFF.

The chain is built from TRBV2 and TRBJ2-1, with 8 bases aligning to TRBD2. Germline trimming cut 7 bases from V and 2 bases from J; bases unmatched to any gene: 4. This CDR3 comprises 14 residues. In germline, CDR1 is SNHLY, CDR2 FYNNEI. The CDR3 sequence is CASTGAGAYNEQFF. CDR3 coding DNA: TGTGCCAGCACAGGAGCGGGGGCCTACAATGAGCAGTTCTTC.

This rearrangement joins TRBV18 to TRBJ1-2; D is unresolved. In germline, CDR1 is KGHSH, CDR2 LQKENI. The CDR3 length is 14 residues. V was clipped by 2 bases and J by 0 bases, with 7 bases between them. CDR3 sequence reads: CASSPNPANYGYTF. In nucleotides, the CDR3 is TGTGCCAGCTCACCAAATCCAGCTAACTATGGCTACACCTTC.

The V gene is TRBV11-2, the J gene TRBJ1-6; a possible D gene is TRBD1 (5 bases). From germline, CDR1 is SGHAT and CDR2 FQNNGV. V was trimmed by 1 base and J by 11 bases, leaving 12 bases between them. The CDR3 loop spans 14 amino acids. The CDR3 loop reads CASSLGGNRAPLHF. DNA for the CDR3: TGTGCCAGCAGCTTAGGGGGGAATAGGGCACCCCTCCACTTT.

This chain joins TRBV5-6 and TRBJ1-4; no firm D call. The germline V and J ends were trimmed by 0 bases and 0 bases, with 9 bases remaining between them. The CDR3 is 16 amino acids. Germline V gene sequence: CDR1 SGHDT, CDR2 YYEEEE. The CDR3 nucleotides are TGTGCCAGCAGCTTGGGATCTGGGTCAACTAATGAAAAACTGTTTTTT. Its protein product is CASSLGSGSTNEKLFF.

This sequence joins TRBV5-1 and TRBJ2-7, with D possibly TRBD1 on 6 matching bases. CDR3 size: 15 residues. Trimming took off 0 bases at V and 3 bases at J, with 13 bases between the two ends. The V gene's germline CDR1 is SGHRS and CDR2 YFSETQ. CDR3 in DNA: TGCGCCAGCAGCTTGGAGGTGACAGGCGGCTACGAGCAGTACTTC. Translated, it gives CASSLEVTGGYEQYF.

The chain employs TRBV7-8 and TRBJ2-7, with TRBD1 identical over 7 bases. The trim removed 1 base at V and 2 bases at J, leaving 2 bases unmatched. Germline CDR1 SGHVS, CDR2 FQNEAQ. The CDR3 sequence is 14 residues long. The CDR3 is CASSLGGQTYEQYF. In DNA form, the CDR3 reads TGTGCCAGCAGCTTAGGGGGACAGACCTACGAGCAGTACTTC.

The chain is built from TRBV6-6 and TRBJ2-7; no clear D gene. Germline V lookup: CDR1 MNHNY, CDR2 SVGAGI (reference sequence). Trimming cost V 0 bases and J 4 bases, with 7 bases left between them. This CDR3 has 13 amino acids. This chain's CDR3 is CASSYSVSYEQYF. The CDR3 DNA reads as TGTGCCAGCAGTTACTCAGTCTCTTACGAGCAGTACTTC.

This clone has only one observation. V usage is TRBV18 and J usage is TRBJ2-1, with D unresolved. Germline V lookup: CDR1 KGHSH, CDR2 LQKENI. Trimming removed 1 base from V and 3 bases from J, with 4 bases in between. This CDR3 has 13 amino acids. The CDR3 DNA reads TGTGCCAGCTCACCACTAAGCTACAATGAGCAGTTCTTC. It encodes CASSPLSYNEQFF.

The gene calls are TRBV24-1 and TRBJ1-5; D remains ambiguous. The length of the CDR3 is 12 residues. V was clipped by 6 bases and J by 0 bases, with 2 bases between them. Germline CDR1 and CDR2: KGHDR and SFDVKD. DNA for the CDR3: TGTGCCACCAGTCATAGCAATCAGCCCCAGCATTTT. Its translation: CATSHSNQPQHF.

The rearrangement joins TRBV7-9 to TRBJ1-2; 9 positions agree with TRBD1. Losses at the gene ends were 5 bases for V and 2 bases for J; bases not matched to a gene: 6. There are 15 residues in the CDR3. Germline lookup yields CDR1 SEHNR and CDR2 FQNEAQ (reference sequence). CDR3 coding DNA: TGTGCCAGCAGCACCGGACAGGGGCACAACTATGGCTACACCTTC. Translated, it gives CASSTGQGHNYGYTF.